These T cell receptor beta chains were read from a single sample in a study of blood T cell repertoires in COVID-19. Generated by immunoSEQ multiplex PCR, the TCRdb table keeps only in-frame clones and is missing some. The repertoire holds just under 85,000 clones, with approximately 82% as singletons. What was sequenced was peripheral blood. The receptors originated from a woman aged 55-70 years with acute or convalescent COVID-19. Both conserved end residues are part of each CDR3. D genes are given only for firm matches. Rows give clone size only sometimes, using once, few, many, or a class for an expanded clone.

j_gene: TRBJ2-1
abundance: -
v_gene: TRBV6-6
d_gene: -
CDR3aa: CASRPRSYYNEQFF
CDR3nt: TGTGCCAGCAGACCCCGCAGTTATTACAATGAGCAGTTCTTC

j_gene: TRBJ2-3
abundance: once
v_gene: TRBV5-1
d_gene: TRBD1
CDR3aa: CASSLGTGADTQYF
CDR3nt: TGCGCCAGCAGCTTGGGGACAGGCGCAGATACGCAGTATTTT

j_gene: TRBJ1-2
abundance: -
v_gene: TRBV10-3
d_gene: TRBD1
CDR3aa: CAISASQQGGWGYTF
CDR3nt: TGTGCCATCAGTGCGTCGCAACAGGGGGGTTGGGGCTACACCTTC

j_gene: TRBJ1-2
abundance: -
v_gene: TRBV6-5
d_gene: TRBD1
CDR3aa: CASSYHSGGVYGYTF
CDR3nt: TGTGCCAGCAGTTACCATTCAGGGGGCGTGTATGGCTACACCTTC

j_gene: TRBJ2-1
abundance: -
v_gene: TRBV28
d_gene: -
CDR3aa: CASSFGVGVNEQFF
CDR3nt: TGTGCCAGCAGTTTCGGTGTGGGAGTCAATGAGCAGTTCTTC

j_gene: TRBJ1-2
abundance: -
v_gene: TRBV27
d_gene: TRBD1
CDR3aa: CASSFLGQMYGYTF
CDR3nt: TGTGCCAGCAGTTTCTTGGGACAGATGTATGGCTACACCTTC

j_gene: TRBJ1-5
abundance: -
v_gene: TRBV6-5
d_gene: TRBD1
CDR3aa: CASRTGGNQPQHF
CDR3nt: TGTGCCAGCAGAACAGGGGGCAATCAGCCCCAGCATTTT

j_gene: TRBJ1-1
abundance: -
v_gene: TRBV12-3/TRBV12-4
d_gene: TRBD1
CDR3aa: CATQEGAGTEAFF
CDR3nt: TGTGCCACTCAAGAGGGGGCAGGAACTGAAGCTTTCTTT

j_gene: TRBJ2-7
abundance: -
v_gene: TRBV19
d_gene: TRBD2
CDR3aa: CASSIDLGTSAYEQYF
CDR3nt: TGTGCCAGTAGTATAGATCTGGGGACTAGCGCCTACGAGCAGTACTTC

j_gene: TRBJ1-2
abundance: -
v_gene: TRBV5-1
d_gene: TRBD1
CDR3aa: CASSLGHRGGEYSNYGYTF
CDR3nt: TGCGCCAGCAGCTTGGGTCACAGGGGGGGAGAATACTCTAACTATGGCTACACCTTC

j_gene: TRBJ1-1
abundance: medium-sized
v_gene: TRBV13
d_gene: -
CDR3aa: CASSLEGDSGTEAFF
CDR3nt: TGTGCCAGCAGCTTAGAAGGGGATTCGGGCACTGAAGCTTTCTTT

j_gene: TRBJ1-5
abundance: -
v_gene: TRBV21-1
d_gene: -
CDR3aa: CASSKGTGNNQPQHF
CDR3nt: TGTGCCAGCAGCAAAGGGACAGGGAACAATCAGCCCCAGCATTTT

j_gene: TRBJ1-1
abundance: -
v_gene: TRBV7-9
d_gene: TRBD1
CDR3aa: CASSFIRTGGTEAFF
CDR3nt: TGTGCCAGCAGCTTCATCCGGACAGGGGGCACTGAAGCTTTCTTT

j_gene: TRBJ2-7
abundance: -
v_gene: TRBV30
d_gene: TRBD2
CDR3aa: CALRLAGGRSYEQYF
CDR3nt: TGTGCCTTGCGACTAGCGGGGGGGAGGTCCTACGAGCAGTACTTC

j_gene: TRBJ2-2
abundance: -
v_gene: TRBV10-3
d_gene: TRBD2
CDR3aa: CAVKAGAAGELFF
CDR3nt: TGTGCCGTAAAAGCGGGAGCGGCCGGGGAGCTGTTTTTT

j_gene: TRBJ2-5
abundance: medium-sized
v_gene: TRBV6-5
d_gene: TRBD1
CDR3aa: CASNRDSIQETQYF
CDR3nt: TGTGCCAGCAATCGGGACAGCATCCAAGAGACCCAGTACTTC

j_gene: TRBJ1-4
abundance: -
v_gene: TRBV5-1
d_gene: TRBD1
CDR3aa: CASSLGTASQKLFF
CDR3nt: TGCGCCAGCAGCTTAGGGACAGCTTCGCAAAAACTGTTTTTT

j_gene: TRBJ1-5
abundance: -
v_gene: TRBV18
d_gene: TRBD1
CDR3aa: CASSPGLVGDSQPQHF
CDR3nt: TGTGCCAGCTCACCAGGGTTGGTGGGGGACAGTCAGCCCCAGCATTTT

j_gene: TRBJ1-1
abundance: -
v_gene: TRBV6-6
d_gene: TRBD1
CDR3aa: CASSTTRGDMNTEAFF
CDR3nt: TGTGCCAGCAGTACAACCAGGGGGGACATGAACACTGAAGCTTTCTTT

j_gene: TRBJ2-7
abundance: -
v_gene: TRBV5-1
d_gene: TRBD2
CDR3aa: CASSLRTSGGPSYEQYF
CDR3nt: TGCGCCAGCAGCTTGAGGACTAGCGGGGGCCCCTCCTACGAGCAGTACTTC

j_gene: TRBJ2-2
abundance: -
v_gene: TRBV5-1
d_gene: -
CDR3aa: CASSLAQNTGELFF
CDR3nt: TGCGCCAGCAGCTTGGCCCAAAACACCGGGGAGCTGTTTTTT

j_gene: TRBJ2-2
abundance: -
v_gene: TRBV5-1
d_gene: -
CDR3aa: CASSPVPTGELFF
CDR3nt: TGCGCCAGCAGCCCGGTACCCACCGGGGAGCTGTTTTTT